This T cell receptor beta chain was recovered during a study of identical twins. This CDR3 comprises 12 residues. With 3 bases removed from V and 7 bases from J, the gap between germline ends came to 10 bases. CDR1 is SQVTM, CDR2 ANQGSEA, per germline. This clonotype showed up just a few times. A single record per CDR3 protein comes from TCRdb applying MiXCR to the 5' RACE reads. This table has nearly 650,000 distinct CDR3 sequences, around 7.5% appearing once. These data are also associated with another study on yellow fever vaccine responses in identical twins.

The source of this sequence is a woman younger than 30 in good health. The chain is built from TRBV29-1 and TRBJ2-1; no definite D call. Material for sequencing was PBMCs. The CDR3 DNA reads TGCAGCGTTGATCTGGGATGGAATGAGCAGTTCTTC. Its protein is CSVDLGWNEQFF.